Reported below is one TCR beta chain. The CDR3 is made up of 14 amino acids. CDR1 and CDR2 from the germline V gene are SGHNT and YENEEA. V was pared by 4 bases and J by 3 bases, with 2 bases of the junction left unmatched. This sample is drawn from a study of blood T cell repertoires in COVID-19. Original processing notes: Reference gene primer amplification in the assay estimated nucleated cell counts. The repertoire was sequenced with immunoSEQ multiplex PCR; TCRdb's copy has only in-frame clones and lacks some. The V and J calls and clone size come from that table; D and trimming were worked out from the DNA. This table holds about 160,000 clones, more than 75% found once.

V gene TRBV11-3 combines with J gene TRBJ1-2, with 10 bases lining up with TRBD1. What was sequenced was PBMCs or T cells enriched from blood (not recorded which). The clonotype was recovered from a woman in her fifties or sixties who had recovered from COVID-19. As DNA, the CDR3 is TGTGCCAGCAGCTCTGGGACAGGGGACTATGGCTACACCTTC. The encoded protein is CASSSGTGDYGYTF.